Each of the 10 T cell receptor beta chains below was sequenced from the same sample in a study of T cell responses to AZD1222 COVID-19 vaccine. Here immunoSEQ multiplex PCR was the method, and the copy in TCRdb shows in-frame clones only, minus some. The table lists about 100,000 clones, over 90% of them singletons, with under 2% in the top ten. This specimen was peripheral blood, taken on day 0 of AZD1222 vaccination. The receptors were gathered from an adult in good health.

V usage is TRBV19 and J usage is TRBJ1-1; D might be TRBD1 (6 bases). The ends were cut back, 7 bases at V and 7 bases at J, with 13 bases in the middle. Germline values: CDR1 LNHDA, CDR2 SQIVND (reference sequence). The CDR3 spans 12 residues. The CDR3 DNA sequence: TGTGCCAGTAAGGAGGGGGAGGGTGAAGCTTTCTTT. The encoded protein is CASKEGEGEAFF.

V is TRBV18 and J is TRBJ2-2, with TRBD1 matching over 8 bases. Trimming at V came to 3 bases and at J to 2 bases, leaving 5 bases not matched to a gene. The CDR3 runs to 16 residues. Germline-derived CDR1 and CDR2 are KGHSH and LQKENI. The CDR3 region is CASSPAGTGNTGELFF. The CDR3 DNA sequence: TGTGCCAGCTCACCCGCCGGGACAGGCAACACCGGGGAGCTGTTTTTT. The whole variable domain, remainder taken from reference TRBV18 and TRBJ2-2, is NAGVMQNPRHLVRRRGQEARLRCSPMKGHSHVYWYRQLPEEGLKFMVYLQKENIIDESGMPKERFSAEFPKEGPSILRIQQVVRGDSAAYFCASSPAGTGNTGELFFGEGSRLTVL.

V gene TRBV24-1 combines with J gene TRBJ1-2; D unresolved. This CDR3 is 12 amino acids long. Trimming left V 4 bases short and J 4 bases short, with 6 bases between. Germline CDR1 is KGHDR and CDR2 is SFDVKD. CDR3 region: CATSDYLYGYTF. For the CDR3, the DNA is TGTGCCACCAGTGACTACCTCTATGGCTACACCTTC.

The chain combines TRBV23-1 with TRBJ2-7, with a weak D call TRBD2 (6 bases). TRBV23-1 is an ORF for which the function is uncertain. Trimming stripped 5 bases from V and 3 bases from J, with 26 bases between. The CDR3 is 18 residues long. In nucleotides, the CDR3 is TGCGCCAGCAGTTACCTTTGGGATCAAGCGGGCCGACACTACGAGCAGTACTTC. It translates to CASSYLWDQAGRHYEQYF.

The V and J genes are TRBV2 and TRBJ1-1; 8 nucleotides agree with TRBD1. CDR1 is SNHLY and CDR2 is FYNNEI in the germline V gene. The V segment lost 6 bases and the J segment 0 bases; nucleotides outside the gene matches: 3. The CDR3 is 14 amino acids. The CDR3 sequence is CASRLQGVNTEAFF. For the CDR3, the DNA is TGTGCCAGCAGACTACAGGGGGTGAACACTGAAGCTTTCTTT.

V and J are TRBV28 and TRBJ1-5; unclear D gene. This CDR3 region has 13 residues. CDR1 and CDR2 (germline): MDHEN, SYDVKM. V was shortened by 7 bases and J by 5 bases, with 12 bases between the two germline ends. The CDR3 region is CASTVGTYQPQHF. DNA for the CDR3: TGTGCCAGCACGGTAGGCACATATCAGCCCCAGCATTTT.

This chain uses TRBV9 with TRBJ1-3; 7 bases are a match to TRBD1. Germline V lookup: CDR1 SGDLS, CDR2 YYNGEE. CDR3 size: 16 residues. Trimming took 2 bases from V and 0 from J; bases not matched to a gene: 5. The CDR3, as DNA: TGTGCCAGCAGCGTCCAGGGGGGGGCCTCTGGAAACACCATATATTTT. Residues: CASSVQGGASGNTIYF.

The chain links TRBV5-1 to TRBJ2-2; 7 bases line up with TRBD2. V lost 4 bases and J lost 4; bases outside the gene matches: 7. The CDR3 extends over 15 amino acids. Germline CDR1 and CDR2: SGHRS and YFSETQ. The CDR3 DNA reads TGCGCCAGCAGCAATCCAGCGGGATCCACCGGGGAGCTGTTTTTT. Amino acid sequence: CASSNPAGSTGELFF.

The V gene is TRBV5-6, the J gene TRBJ2-5, with 9 bases lining up with TRBD2. Germline assignment: CDR1 SGHDT and CDR2 YYEEEE. The J segment lost 2 bases and the V segment lost 4 bases, leaving 9 bases of the junction unmatched. The CDR3 spans 16 residues. CDR3 loop: CASSPRLAETQETQYF. Written as DNA, the CDR3 is TGTGCCAGCAGCCCCCGACTAGCGGAGACACAAGAGACCCAGTACTTC.

This clone was counted only a few times. The V and J genes are TRBV6-5 and TRBJ1-2; D remains ambiguous. Per the germline V gene, CDR1 is MNHEY and CDR2 is SVGAGI. V was shortened by 8 bases and J by 8 bases, with 12 bases between the two germline ends. There are 11 residues in the CDR3. This CDR3 is CASRSFGGYTF. The CDR3 nucleotides read TGTGCCAGCCGCAGTTTCGGGGGCTACACCTTC.